The rows below give T cell receptor beta chains drawn from one sample of a study of cytomegalovirus exposure and HLA in healthy donors. Some clones are missing from TCRdb's copy, which holds only in-frame ones; the method was immunoSEQ multiplex PCR. Of 170,000 or so clones detected, about 80% appear once; the ten largest clones hold 0.65% to 0.75%. Sequenced material: PBMCs. The receptor source for this set is a middle-aged woman in good health and CMV-seronegative. The CDR3 runs from the conserved cysteine through the conserved F or W. Each record gives: J gene, CDR3 length, clone size, V gene, D gene, CDR3 DNA, CDR3 protein. A D gene is named only where the DNA matches it firmly. Clone size is not always given. Where it is, it says once, few, many or a class for expanded clones.

>TRBJ2-2|15|.|TRBV5-1|.
TGCGCCAGCAGCTTGGTCGTTTCCGACACCGGGGAGCTGTTTTTT
CASSLVVSDTGELFF
>TRBJ1-1|16|.|TRBV6-6|TRBD1
TGTGCCAGCAGTTACCCGGACAGGGGGTTTGGCACTGAAGCTTTCTTT
CASSYPDRGFGTEAFF
>TRBJ1-5|13|.|TRBV4-2|.
TGTGCCAGCAGCCAAGGTAACAATCAGCCCCAGCATTTT
CASSQGNNQPQHF
>TRBJ1-2|17|.|TRBV5-1|.
TGCGCCAGCAGCTTGGATCTTGGCGTAAAGAGTGGAGATGGCTACACCTTC
CASSLDLGVKSGDGYTF
>TRBJ1-1|15|few|TRBV7-9|.
TGTGCCAGCAGCTTACGGGGGTCAATTTACACTGAAGCTTTCTTT
CASSLRGSIYTEAFF
>TRBJ2-7|15|once|TRBV11-3|TRBD1
TGTGCCAGCAGCTTAGGGGGGACAGGGAGCAACGAGCAGTACTTC
CASSLGGTGSNEQYF
>TRBJ2-3|16|.|TRBV18|TRBD2
TGTGCCAGCTCCAGCCAACGGGGGGGGAGCACAGATACGCAGTATTTT
CASSSQRGGSTDTQYF
>TRBJ2-5|13|.|TRBV19|TRBD1
TGTGCCAGTAGTGTCGCGACAGGGGAAGCCCAGTACTTC
CASSVATGEAQYF
>TRBJ1-5|16|.|TRBV9|.
TGTGCCAGCAGCGTAGGTCTGGGAGGTCTCAATCAGCCCCAGCATTTT
CASSVGLGGLNQPQHF
>TRBJ2-1|15|few|TRBV2|.
TGTGCCAGCAGTGATAGGGTTAGCGTCCACAATGAGCAGTTCTTC
CASSDRVSVHNEQFF
>TRBJ2-7|14|.|TRBV15|TRBD2
TGTGCCACCAGCATCTCTAGCGGGGTCTTGGAGCAGTACTTC
CATSISSGVLEQYF
>TRBJ2-7|17|.|TRBV2|TRBD1
TGTGCCAGCACTCTGGAGGCCAGGGGGCGCAACAAACGCGAGCAGTACTTC
CASTLEARGRNKREQYF
>TRBJ1-2|14|few|TRBV30|.
TGTGCCTGGACCCCATGGAGGGGAAACTATGGCTACACCTTC
CAWTPWRGNYGYTF
>TRBJ1-4|14|.|TRBV6-1|TRBD1
TGTGCCAGCAGTCGACAGGGGGGAGTTGAAAAACTGTTTTTT
CASSRQGGVEKLFF
>TRBJ2-7|14|.|TRBV5-8|.
TGTGCCAGCAGCCGTCACAGGGTTCAGGGCGAGCAGTACTTC
CASSRHRVQGEQYF
>TRBJ2-2|14|.|TRBV5-5|TRBD2
TGTGCCAGCAGCTTGGGCGGGGGAACCGGGGAGCTGTTTTTT
CASSLGGGTGELFF
>TRBJ1-2|16|.|TRBV5-6|TRBD1
TGTGCCAGCAGCTCAGTATCGTATACAGGGGGCTATGGCTACACCTTC
CASSSVSYTGGYGYTF
>TRBJ2-7|17|.|TRBV7-9|TRBD2
TGTGCCAGCAGCTTAGTCGTGCGGGGGGGTTTATCCTACGAGCAGTACTTC
CASSLVVRGGLSYEQYF
>TRBJ2-3|16|.|TRBV5-1|TRBD2
TGCGCCAGCACCCCCAGCGGGGGGGGTCACACAGATACGCAGTATTTT
CASTPSGGGHTDTQYF
>TRBJ1-4|14|.|TRBV6-5|.
TGTGCCAGCAGTGAGTTGATGAGGAATGAAAAACTGTTTTTT
CASSELMRNEKLFF
>TRBJ2-1|17|many|TRBV4-1|TRBD2
TGCGCCAGCAGCCAAGTGGTAGCGGGAATCTCCTACAATGAGCAGTTCTTC
CASSQVVAGISYNEQFF
>TRBJ2-1|15|.|TRBV7-2|TRBD2
TGTGCCAGCAGCTTAGCGGGAGGGAGGTACAATGAGCAGTTCTTC
CASSLAGGRYNEQFF